The sequence of this T cell receptor beta chain was determined in a study of cytomegalovirus exposure and HLA in healthy donors. Study-wide context: Most genotyped donors, 75% to 85% of about 400, had Caucasian-associated genetic ancestry. Study outcomes and limitations: In a later analysis, a missense DCLRE1C variant was linked to TCR beta V- and J-gene trimming. Some V segments, TRBV6-2 and TRBV6-3 among them, were indistinguishable and were therefore excluded. An assumption of roughly uniform sequencing depth across donors underlay the presence/absence analyses.

The PCR contained 60 Vbeta and 13 Jbeta primers. TCRdb keeps only in-frame clones here, not all; method: immunoSEQ multiplex PCR. The data hold about 55,000 clones, with around three quarters observed a single time. Regarding this clone: What it recognizes is unknown.

This CDR3 has 13 residues. Germline V gene sequence: CDR1 SGHTA, CDR2 FQGNSA. V was trimmed by 8 bases and J by 1 base, leaving 11 bases between them. The clonotype comes from a female donor in good health and CMV-seronegative. The source material was PBMCs. The chain is built from TRBV7-2 and TRBJ2-5; D uncertain. CDR3 nucleotide sequence: TGTGCCAGCTCGAGAGGCATCCAAGAGACCCAGTACTTC. Residues: CASSRGIQETQYF.